This TCR beta chain was identified during a study of shared clonotypes between healthy human individuals. Germline V CDR1 and CDR2: SNHLY, FYNNEI. CDR3 size: 12 residues. Trimming took 6 bases from V and 1 from J, leaving 6 bases between them. Measured with immunoSEQ multiplex PCR; TCRdb has only the in-frame clones, and not every one. The table includes around 480,000 clones, about 80% detected once. This clone is a singleton in its sample. What was sequenced was PBMCs. This sequence originates from a woman aged 40 to 49 in good health. Some clones in this sample may be carry-over from other donors' samples. The rearrangement joins TRBV2 to TRBJ1-1; D gene ambiguous. The CDR3 spells CASSPQNTEAFF. For the CDR3, the DNA is TGTGCCAGCAGCCCTCAGAACACTGAAGCTTTCTTT.